The 17 T cell receptor beta chains below were found in one sample sequenced in a study of blood T cell repertoires in COVID-19. Libraries were prepared by immunoSEQ multiplex PCR; TCRdb keeps only in-frame clonotypes and omits some of them. Found here are 68,000 or so clones, 85% to 90% of them singletons; the top ten hold approximately 2.7%. The specimen was peripheral blood. The receptors here all came from a man over 45 with acute or convalescent COVID-19.

V and J are TRBV3-1 (or the pseudogene TRBV3-2) and TRBJ1-1; D might be TRBD1 (5 bases). This CDR3 contains 16 residues. The germline V gene has CDR1 LGHDT and CDR2 YNNKEL (reference sequence). The ends were cut back, 3 bases at V and 0 bases at J, with 14 bases in the middle. The CDR3 loop is CASSQGTGTVNTEAFF. As DNA, the CDR3 is TGTGCCAGCAGCCAGGGAACCGGGACTGTGAACACTGAAGCTTTCTTT.

The CDR3 protein is CASSRTGREYGYTF. As DNA, the CDR3 is TGTGCCAGCAGTCGGACAGGGCGTGAATATGGCTACACCTTC. V gene TRBV25-1 combines with J gene TRBJ1-2; 8 bases match TRBD1. The J segment lost 5 bases and the V segment lost 5 bases, leaving 7 bases of the junction unmatched. CDR1 and CDR2 (germline): MGHDK, SYGVNS. The CDR3 spans 14 residues.

The rearrangement uses TRBV3-1 (or the pseudogene TRBV3-2) and TRBJ2-3, with D tentatively TRBD2 (5 bases). Germline V gene sequence: CDR1 LGHDT, CDR2 YNNKEL (reference sequence). The CDR3 spans 15 residues. V gave up 3 bases and J gave up 6 bases, with 16 bases separating them. DNA of the CDR3: TGTGCCAGCAGCCATAGCGCTCGAATCGGCGATACGCAGTATTTT. Protein sequence: CASSHSARIGDTQYF.

J is TRBJ1-1 and V is TRBV10-3, with D uncertain. Germline lookup yields CDR1 ENHRY and CDR2 SYGVKD. Trimming took off 7 bases at V and 7 bases at J, with 22 bases between the two ends. The CDR3 extends over 15 amino acids. The CDR3 region is CAINDPGRESIEAFF. The CDR3 coding sequence is TGTGCCATCAATGACCCCGGGAGGGAGAGTATTGAAGCTTTCTTT.

This clone was counted between two and nine times. The chain has TRBV4-3 and TRBJ2-5, with TRBD1 matching 8 bases. CDR3 length: 15 amino acids. The junction had 7 bases not matched to a gene; V was cut back by 4 bases and J by 3 bases. The germline V gene has CDR1 LGHNA and CDR2 YSLEER. The CDR3 nucleotides are TGCGCCAGCAGCCCAATACAGGGGGATAAAGAGACCCAGTACTTC. This encodes CASSPIQGDKETQYF.

This sequence joins TRBV28 and TRBJ2-5; 11 bases map to TRBD2. V shed 6 bases and J 5 bases; nucleotides not matched to a gene: 8. In germline, CDR1 is MDHEN, CDR2 SYDVKM. The CDR3 runs to 15 residues. Written as DNA, the CDR3 is TGTGCCAGCAGCACACTAGCGGGAGCTCGGGAGACCCAGTACTTC. It codes for CASSTLAGARETQYF.

V and J are TRBV5-1 and TRBJ2-1; the match to TRBD2 covers 12 bases. The germline gives CDR1 SGHRS, CDR2 YFSETQ. There are 15 residues in the CDR3. Trimming cost V 2 bases and J 10 bases; bases outside gene matches: 7. CDR3 DNA sequence: TGCGCCAGCAGCTTTGGACTAGCGGGAATGGACGAGCAGTTCTTC. Translation gives CASSFGLAGMDEQFF.

The chain uses TRBV5-5 and TRBJ1-2; TRBD1 aligns across 7 bases. The CDR3 runs to 15 residues. Germline values: CDR1 SGHKS, CDR2 YYEKEE (reference sequence). The J segment lost 4 bases and the V segment lost 4 bases, leaving 10 bases of the junction unmatched. CDR3 in amino acids: CASSAGTELFYGYTF. CDR3 DNA sequence: TGTGCCAGCAGCGCCGGGACAGAGCTATTCTATGGCTACACCTTC.

This chain links TRBV14 with TRBJ2-7, with D possibly being TRBD2 (6 bases). CDR1 and CDR2 from the germline V gene are SGHDN and FVKESK. V gave up 0 bases and J gave up 2 bases, with 11 bases separating them. The CDR3 sequence is 15 residues long. The CDR3 DNA follows: TGTGCCAGCAGCCAAGAGGTTGGGGGGACCTACGAGCAGTACTTC. Residues: CASSQEVGGTYEQYF.

This chain uses TRBV7-2 with TRBJ2-1; D unresolved. This CDR3 region has 12 residues. Per the germline V gene, CDR1 is SGHTA and CDR2 is FQGNSA. Deletions cut 4 bases from V and 10 bases from J, with 11 bases between. DNA of the CDR3: TGTGCCAGCAGCTCCCCGGTCGTAGAGCAGTTCTTC. The encoded protein is CASSSPVVEQFF. Full variable domain (missing parts from reference TRBV7-2 and TRBJ2-1): GAGVSQSPSNKVTEKGKDVELRCDPISGHTALYWYRQSLGQGLEFLIYFQGNSAPDKSGLPSDRFSAERTGGSVSTLTIQRTQQEDSAVYLCASSSPVVEQFFGPGTRLTVL.

This clone is a singleton in its sample. V gene TRBV7-3 combines with J gene TRBJ2-5; tentatively, D is TRBD1 (5 bases). Per germline, CDR1 SGHTA and CDR2 FQGTGA. Trimming pared 2 bases from V and 1 base from J, leaving 8 bases between. The CDR3 has 14 amino acids. The CDR3 protein is CASSLSGIQETQYF. The CDR3 bases are TGTGCCAGCAGCTTATCAGGGATCCAAGAGACCCAGTACTTC.

CDR3 in DNA: TGTGCCAGCAGTCCCGGCCGGGAGGTAGAGGGCTACACCTTC. It specifies CASSPGREVEGYTF. The J gene is TRBJ1-2, the V gene TRBV27; D is undetermined. The germline V and J ends were trimmed by 5 bases and 8 bases, with 18 bases remaining between them. Looked up from germline, CDR1 is MNHEY and CDR2 is SMNVEV (reference sequence). This CDR3 spans 14 amino acids.

The chain uses TRBV11-3 and TRBJ2-1; D is ambiguous. Germline V gives CDR1 SGHNT, CDR2 YENEEA. There are 15 residues in the CDR3. The V gene lost 1 base and the J gene lost 4 bases, with 11 bases spanning the gap. The CDR3 here is CASSLGPGLYNEQFF. The DNA for the CDR3 is TGTGCCAGCAGCTTAGGACCAGGTTTATACAATGAGCAGTTCTTC. The whole variable domain, filled in from reference TRBV11-3 and TRBJ2-1, reads EAGVVQSPRYKIIEKKQPVAFWCNPISGHNTLYWYLQNLGQGPELLIRYENEEAVDDSQLPKDRFSAERLKGVDSTLKIQPAELGDSAVYLCASSLGPGLYNEQFFGPGTRLTVL.

This chain uses TRBV21-1 with TRBJ2-3; the D call TRBD2 from the table was never checked on the DNA. TRBV21-1 is a pseudogene. The CDR3 is 15 residues long. CDR3 in amino acids: CASSPFGVLWDTQYF. As DNA, the CDR3 is TGTGCCAGCAGCCCTTTCGGGGTGTTGTGGGATACGCAGTATTTT.

The J gene is TRBJ2-5, the V gene TRBV7-7, with 11 bases identical to TRBD2. Trimming removed 1 base from V and 2 bases from J; junction bases left unmatched: 6. This CDR3 is built from 17 residues. Germline V gives CDR1 SSHAT, CDR2 FNYEAQ (reference sequence). The CDR3 sequence: CASSLDPTSGIQETQYF. CDR3 in DNA: TGTGCCAGCAGCTTAGACCCGACTAGCGGGATACAAGAGACCCAGTACTTC.

This chain joins TRBV28 and TRBJ1-2; the match to TRBD1 covers 7 bases. The V gene end was trimmed by 5 bases and the J gene end by 9 bases; junction bases not matched to a gene: 9. The CDR3 is 13 amino acids. Germline V gene lookup returns CDR1 MDHEN and CDR2 SYDVKM. Here the CDR3 reads CASSNHRGLSYTF. CDR3 nucleotide sequence: TGTGCCAGCAGTAATCACAGGGGTTTGAGCTACACCTTC.

V is TRBV2 and J is TRBJ2-5, with D possibly TRBD2 on 5 matching bases. V was pared by 8 bases and J by 1 base, with 14 bases between. Germline CDR1 and CDR2: SNHLY and FYNNEI. The CDR3 loop spans 14 amino acids. As DNA, the CDR3 is TGTGCCAGCGGTTTTGGAGGAGCCCAAGAGACCCAGTACTTC. Its protein is CASGFGGAQETQYF.